This T cell receptor (beta chain) is from a study of blood T cell repertoires in COVID-19. At the level of the study: The cDNA or gDNA used as material had been derived from T cells, B-cell-depleted T cells, or PBMCs.

Recruitment covered about 26 US areas and drew participants whose ages spanned roughly 18 to 100 years. Assignments of participants to cohorts depended upon their own reported clinical history. Within the 2 weeks before study entry, each person in the exposed group met a COVID-19 case. The method was immunoSEQ multiplex PCR; TCRdb's version includes in-frame clones alone and lacks a portion of them. The table includes hundreds of thousands of clones, about 88% detected once. This clone came up a few times. Germline CDR1 and CDR2: GTSNPN and SVGIG (reference sequence). The V and J ends lost 3 bases and 5 bases, in that order; junction bases with no gene match: 10. The CDR3 is made up of 14 amino acids.

V and J are TRBV30 and TRBJ2-7, with TRBD1 matching over 7 bases. This clonotype originated in a woman under 40 who had been exposed to COVID-19. Sequenced: PBMCs or T cells enriched from blood (not recorded which). In nucleotides, the CDR3 is TGTGCCTGGAGCGCTGACAGGGATCTGGACGAGCAGTACTTC. Its protein is CAWSADRDLDEQYF.